This T cell receptor beta chain was captured by sequencing in a study of T cells after yellow fever vaccination. Overall study context: Fractions with few cells were prepared using SMART-Seq v4 Ultra Low Input.

CDR3 length: 16 residues. Germline CDR1 reads MNHEY; CDR2 reads SMNVEV (reference sequence). V lost 3 bases and J 5 bases, leaving 18 bases between the germline ends. Study conclusions and caveats: Abundant bulk-population clonotypes could contaminate the FACS-sorted repertoires. CD4 and CD8 compartments shared a small share of clonotypes.

This clonotype was observed a few times. The antigen is undetermined. Generation of TCR cDNA used 5'RACE template switching (which added a universal primer site and UMIs). From the 5' RACE reads, TCRdb called clonotypes with MiXCR, one entry per CDR3 protein. This sample carries approximately 300,000 distinct CDR3 sequences, roughly 10% of them seen once, and the ten largest clones take about 3.3%. This chain links TRBV27 with TRBJ2-3; D is possibly TRBD2 (6 bases). Sequencing used CD4+ T cells sorted from PBMCs, obtained 45 days after the yellow fever booster vaccination. The TCR was taken from a man between 18 and 29 years old who received the YFV17D yellow fever vaccine. CDR3 amino acids: CASSFTFARRGDTQYF. CDR3 sequence (DNA): TGTGCCAGCAGTTTTACTTTCGCCCGGAGGGGAGATACGCAGTATTTT.